This paragraph covers one T cell receptor beta chain sequence. There was at least one pre-ART PBMC sample for each donor, plus at least two post-ART PBMC samples. The cryopreserved samples used held about 0.95-10 million PBMC prior to extraction of DNA. V was clipped by 4 bases and J by 0 bases, with 9 bases between them. Germline values: CDR1 SNHLY, CDR2 FYNNEI. The CDR3 sequence is 15 residues long. The sample is drawn from a study of long-term antiretroviral therapy in people with HIV. The assay used was immunoSEQ (version v3.0), run at survey level. Sequencing of each sample targeted about 35,000-55,000 T-cell genomes. The data were produced by immunoSEQ multiplex PCR, yet TCRdb's version contains in-frame clones alone and is incomplete. The profile shows about 14,000 clones, 65% to 85% of them singletons.

The sequence was collected from a woman aged 40 to 50 with HIV. The chain uses TRBV2 and TRBJ1-4, with TRBD1 as a possible D gene (5 bases). This specimen was unsorted PBMCs, taken 1.8 years before starting antiretroviral therapy. The CDR3 nucleotides read TGTGCCAGCAGTGCGGGGGGGGCAACTAATGAAAAACTGTTTTTT. Amino acid sequence: CASSAGGATNEKLFF.